These 17 T cell receptor beta chains came from one sample sequenced in a study of cytomegalovirus exposure and HLA in healthy donors. PCR involved 60 Vbeta and 13 Jbeta primers. Some clones are missing from TCRdb's copy, which holds only in-frame ones; the method was immunoSEQ multiplex PCR. Of approximately 100,000 clones listed, about two thirds are singletons. Sequencing was carried out using PBMCs. These TCRs come from a man aged 45 to 65 in good health and CMV-seronegative.

The chain uses TRBV7-2 and TRBJ1-2; D gene uncertain. CDR1 and CDR2 from the germline V gene are SGHTA and FQGNSA. The CDR3 is made up of 11 amino acids. With 1 base removed from V and 14 bases from J, the gap between germline ends came to 11 bases. CDR3 region: CASSLGDGATF. As DNA, the CDR3 is TGTGCCAGCAGCTTAGGAGACGGAGCGACCTTC.

The V and J genes are TRBV4-2 and TRBJ2-2; 7 bases agree with TRBD2. Per germline, CDR1 LGHNA and CDR2 YNFKEQ. V trimming: 1 base; J trimming: 4 bases; junction bases outside the gene matches: 15. The CDR3 spans 19 residues. The CDR3 DNA sequence: TGTGCCAGCAGCCAAGTCAACGGGGGGTATCAAGGTCGCACCGGGGAGCTGTTTTTT. Amino acid sequence: CASSQVNGGYQGRTGELFF.

The J gene is TRBJ2-7, the V gene TRBV2, with TRBD2 identical over 7 bases. Germline loops: CDR1 SNHLY, CDR2 FYNNEI. The CDR3 covers 14 residues. The V and J ends lost 5 bases and 0 bases, in that order; junction bases with no gene match: 4. Written as DNA, the CDR3 is TGTGCCAGCAGTTATAGCGGGTACTCCTACGAGCAGTACTTC. Its protein product is CASSYSGYSYEQYF.

This clone has a single count. V is TRBV5-4 and J is TRBJ2-2; a possible D gene is TRBD2 (7 bases). The CDR3 runs 17 residues. V was clipped by 3 bases and J by 4 bases, with 19 bases between them. Germline V gene sequence: CDR1 SGHNT, CDR2 YYREEE (reference sequence). In DNA, the CDR3 is TGTGCCAGCAGCTCGATCCCCGGGGGGCGTGGCACCGGGGAGCTGTTTTTT. Translated: CASSSIPGGRGTGELFF.

The chain has TRBV2 and TRBJ2-1; D is ambiguous. Germline V lookup: CDR1 SNHLY, CDR2 FYNNEI. Trimming took off 7 bases at V and 0 bases at J, with 13 bases between the two ends. The CDR3 runs to 15 residues. CDR3 in DNA: TGTGCCAGCAAAACAGATCAAAGCTCCTACAATGAGCAGTTCTTC. It specifies CASKTDQSSYNEQFF.

The chain joins TRBV5-6 to TRBJ1-1; D is unclear. CDR3 length equals 11 residues. CDR1 and CDR2 from the germline V gene are SGHDT and YYEEEE. Trimming took 3 bases from V and 6 from J, leaving 6 bases between them. CDR3 region: CASSSVAEAFF. In DNA, the CDR3 is TGTGCCAGCAGCTCGGTCGCTGAAGCTTTCTTT.

This rearrangement joins TRBV15 to TRBJ1-4; D may be TRBD1 (5 bases). V lost 1 base and J lost 7, with 10 bases in between. The CDR3 consists of 14 residues. CDR1 is LNHNV and CDR2 is YYDKDF in the germline V gene (reference sequence). CDR3 coding DNA: TGTGCCACCAGCAGAGGGGAAGGGGTTGAAAAACTGTTTTTT. Translating it yields CATSRGEGVEKLFF.

The chain combines TRBV1 with TRBJ2-3; the D call in the table, TRBD2, was not verified against the DNA. TRBV1 is flagged as a pseudogene. This CDR3 is 18 amino acids long. For the CDR3, the DNA is TGCACCAGCAGCCAAGTCCGACTAGCGGGACGTAGCACAGATACGCAGTATTTT. Translation gives CTSSQVRLAGRSTDTQYF.

This chain links TRBV2 with TRBJ2-2; D may be TRBD1 (5 bases). The V end was cut by 4 bases, the J end by 0 bases, with 12 bases between. The CDR3 totals 16 residues. Per germline, CDR1 SNHLY and CDR2 FYNNEI. The CDR3 DNA is TGTGCCAGCAGTGCTCAGGGCCTTACGAACACCGGGGAGCTGTTTTTT. As protein: CASSAQGLTNTGELFF.

The rearrangement uses TRBV6-1 and TRBJ2-6; the D gene is possibly TRBD2 (7 bases). V was shortened by 11 bases and J by 4 bases, with 18 bases between the two germline ends. The CDR3 sequence is 15 residues long. Germline loops: CDR1 MNHNS, CDR2 SASEGT. As DNA, the CDR3 is TGTGCCCACTCTCTAGGGGGGGCCGGGGCCAACGTCCTGACTTTC. Translation: CAHSLGGAGANVLTF.

The V gene is TRBV11-2, the J gene TRBJ2-1, with TRBD2 identical over 7 bases. The V gene end was trimmed by 5 bases and the J gene end by 0 bases; junction bases not matched to a gene: 7. Germline CDR1 is SGHAT and CDR2 is FQNNGV. This CDR3 has 16 residues. Here the CDR3 reads CASSPIRGSSYNEQFF. The CDR3 DNA is TGTGCCAGCAGCCCGATTCGCGGGAGCTCCTACAATGAGCAGTTCTTC.

The J gene is TRBJ2-1, the V gene TRBV29-1; 7 bases agree with TRBD2. CDR1 and CDR2 from the germline V gene are SQVTM and ANQGSEA. V gave up 4 bases and J gave up 0 bases; unmatched junction bases: 3. CDR3 length: 14 amino acids. Here the CDR3 reads CSVGSGASYNEQFF. DNA for the CDR3: TGCAGCGTTGGGAGCGGGGCCTCCTACAATGAGCAGTTCTTC.

This chain connects TRBV5-1 to TRBJ1-2; no definite D call. Trimming took off 1 base at V and 4 bases at J, with 11 bases between the two ends. The CDR3 runs 14 residues. The germline CDR1 and CDR2 sequences are SGHRS and YFSETQ. The CDR3 nucleotides are TGCGCCAGCAGCTTGTTTACGAGTGGCTATGGCTACACCTTC. Translating gives CASSLFTSGYGYTF.

With regard to this clone: This CDR3 is also generated by other DNA sequences in the sample. The chain is built from TRBV7-9 and TRBJ1-2; TRBD1 agrees at 7 bases. In germline, CDR1 is SEHNR, CDR2 FQNEAQ (reference sequence). Trimming took 5 bases from V and 5 from J; bases not matched to a gene: 17. The CDR3 length is 17 residues. The DNA of the CDR3 is TGTGCCAGCAGCCGACTAGGGGGCTCAGAATCGAATTATGGCTACACCTTC. This codes for CASSRLGGSESNYGYTF. The variable domain in full, with the rest retrieved from reference TRBV7-9 and TRBJ1-2, is DTGVSQNPRHKITKRGQNVTFRCDPISEHNRLYWYRQTLGQGPEFLTYFQNEAQLEKSRLLSDRFSAERPKGSFSTLEIQRTEQGDSAMYLCASSRLGGSESNYGYTFGSGTRLTVV.

The genes are TRBV7-9 and TRBJ2-3; 8 positions agree with TRBD2. The V segment lost 1 base and the J segment 4 bases; nucleotides outside the gene matches: 7. The V gene's germline CDR1 is SEHNR and CDR2 FQNEAQ (reference sequence). This CDR3 spans 16 amino acids. CDR3 sequence: CASSLVGAGVSDTQYF. Written as DNA, the CDR3 is TGTGCCAGCAGCTTAGTAGGAGCGGGAGTCTCAGATACGCAGTATTTT.

The chain recombines TRBV6-6 with TRBJ1-2; no reliable D call. Germline V lookup: CDR1 MNHNY, CDR2 SVGAGI (reference sequence). The CDR3 loop spans 14 amino acids. As DNA, the CDR3 is TGTGCGGGCACCAAGGACGGAGCGGACTATGGCTACACCTTC. Amino acid sequence: CAGTKDGADYGYTF.

The chain recombines TRBV28 with TRBJ1-4, with a possible D match to TRBD1 (6 bases). This CDR3 has 14 amino acids. V shed 3 bases and J shed 5 bases, with 10 bases lying between them. From germline, CDR1 is MDHEN and CDR2 SYDVKM. This chain's CDR3 is CASSFFQGNEKLFF. The CDR3 bases are TGTGCCAGCAGTTTTTTCCAGGGGAATGAAAAACTGTTTTTT.